These 28 T cell receptor beta chains came from one sample sequenced in a study of graft-versus-host responses after intestinal transplantation. Antigens for these TCRs are unknown. TCRdb's copy holds only in-frame clones and misses some; the assay was immunoSEQ multiplex PCR. The table shows 90,000 to 150,000 clones, with 85% to 95% occurring only once. Sequenced material: unstimulated CD8+ T cells sorted from spleen or lymph node cells, taken before intestinal transplant. These receptors originate from a human donor who received an intestinal transplant.

The chain carries TRBV28 and TRBJ2-5; D remains ambiguous. The ends were cut back, 4 bases at V and 1 base at J, with 22 bases in the middle. The CDR3 contains 18 residues. Germline loops: CDR1 MDHEN, CDR2 SYDVKM. This CDR3 reads CASSSNPPETMSQETQYF. Here the CDR3 DNA reads TGTGCCAGCAGTTCCAACCCGCCTGAGACCATGTCCCAAGAGACCCAGTACTTC.

This clone was picked up one time. V is TRBV7-4 and J is TRBJ2-5; no reliable D call. The V gene lost 1 base and the J gene lost 5 bases, with 5 bases spanning the gap. This CDR3 comprises 12 residues. CDR1 and CDR2 (germline): SGHVT, SQSDAQ. The CDR3 is CASSLGNETQYF. The CDR3 DNA reads TGTGCCAGCAGCTTAGGTAATGAGACCCAGTACTTC.

This chain uses TRBV4-3 with TRBJ2-1; 9 nucleotides agree with TRBD2. Looked up from germline, CDR1 is LGHNA and CDR2 is YSLEER. V shed 4 bases and J 5 bases; nucleotides not matched to a gene: 12. There are 17 residues in the CDR3. DNA of the CDR3: TGCGCCAGCAGCCCTCGGGTTTTAGCGGGAGTCCACAATGAGCAGTTCTTC. Translated: CASSPRVLAGVHNEQFF.

CDR3 region: CASSLSSYEQYF. The CDR3 region has the DNA TGTGCCAGCAGCTTATCCTCCTACGAGCAGTACTTC. The chain combines TRBV7-2 with TRBJ2-7; D remains ambiguous. V was pared by 2 bases and J by 0 bases, with 2 bases between. In germline, CDR1 is SGHTA, CDR2 FQGNSA. CDR3 size: 12 residues. Complete variable domain (other parts from reference TRBV7-2 and TRBJ2-7): GAGVSQSPSNKVTEKGKDVELRCDPISGHTALYWYRQSLGQGLEFLIYFQGNSAPDKSGLPSDRFSAERTGGSVSTLTIQRTQQEDSAVYLCASSLSSYEQYFGPGTRLTVT.

This chain connects TRBV11-2 to TRBJ2-1, with TRBD2 matching over 9 bases. V lost 0 bases to trimming and J lost 0 bases; unmatched junction nucleotides: 9. CDR3 length: 19 amino acids. Per germline, CDR1 SGHAT and CDR2 FQNNGV. Here the CDR3 reads CASSLDLAGGPGSYNEQFF. DNA for the CDR3: TGTGCCAGCAGCTTAGATCTGGCGGGAGGGCCAGGCTCCTACAATGAGCAGTTCTTC.

The CDR3 loop reads CASSQTGSYEQYF. DNA of the CDR3: TGTGCCAGCAGTCAGACAGGCTCCTACGAGCAGTACTTC. This chain links TRBV6-1 with TRBJ2-7; D is perhaps TRBD1 (6 bases). Between the trimmed V and J ends, which lost 5 bases and 0 bases, there was a span of 8 bases. Germline V gives CDR1 MNHNS, CDR2 SASEGT. This CDR3 has 13 amino acids.

The chain links TRBV19 to TRBJ1-5; tentatively, D is TRBD1 (5 bases). The CDR3 length is 21 residues. Germline CDR1 LNHDA, CDR2 SQIVND (reference sequence). V shed 6 bases and J shed 0 bases, with 30 bases lying between them. As DNA, the CDR3 is TGTGCCAGTAGATTGACAACCCAGCGACAGCTAAGCTTTTATAGCAATCAGCCCCAGCATTTT. Translation gives CASRLTTQRQLSFYSNQPQHF.

The J gene is TRBJ1-1, the V gene TRBV5-1, with a weak D call TRBD1 (5 bases). Per germline, CDR1 SGHRS and CDR2 YFSETQ. Trimming took 5 bases from V and 5 from J, leaving 13 bases between them. This CDR3 is 13 amino acids long. The CDR3 nucleotides are TGCGCCAGCAGGCCGGGGCTGGGTACTGAAGCTTTCTTT. This gives the protein CASRPGLGTEAFF. Based on the CDR3 plus reference TRBV5-1 and TRBJ1-1, the full variable domain is KAGVTQTPRYLIKTRGQQVTLSCSPISGHRSVSWYQQTPGQGLQFLFEYFSETQRNKGNFPGRFSGRQFSNSRSEMNVSTLELGDSALYLCASRPGLGTEAFFGQGTRLTVV.

V is TRBV7-9 and J is TRBJ2-5; 11 bases align to TRBD1. CDR1 is SEHNR and CDR2 is FQNEAQ in the germline V gene (reference sequence). J was trimmed by 6 bases and V by 4 bases; bases with no gene match: 7. The length of the CDR3 is 15 residues. CDR3 amino acids: CASSSPGQGGKTQYF. Written as DNA, the CDR3 is TGTGCCAGCAGCTCGCCGGGACAGGGGGGGAAGACCCAGTACTTC.

This rearrangement joins TRBV27 to TRBJ1-2; D gene uncertain. The V end was cut by 3 bases, the J end by 11 bases, with 16 bases between. Germline V gene data show CDR1 as MNHEY and CDR2 as SMNVEV (reference sequence). This CDR3 spans 13 amino acids. The CDR3 spells CASSFVGRDRYTF. CDR3 DNA sequence: TGTGCCAGCAGTTTTGTTGGGAGGGATAGATACACCTTC.

J is TRBJ2-3 and V is TRBV18, with D tentatively TRBD1 or TRBD2 (5 bases each). The germline gives CDR1 KGHSH, CDR2 LQKENI. Between the trimmed V and J ends, which lost 6 bases and 5 bases, there was a span of 21 bases. The CDR3 loop spans 16 amino acids. CDR3 amino acids: CASSIGTAVERDTQYF. The CDR3 region has the DNA TGTGCCAGCTCCATCGGGACGGCGGTAGAAAGAGATACGCAGTATTTT.

This clone was counted a few times. The gene calls are TRBV19 and TRBJ1-5, with TRBD1 matching over 9 bases. V shed 6 bases and J 3 bases; nucleotides not matched to a gene: 6. CDR3 length equals 15 residues. Germline CDR1 and CDR2: LNHDA and SQIVND (reference sequence). Here the CDR3 reads CASSWTGEANQPQHF. The CDR3 DNA follows: TGTGCCAGTAGCTGGACAGGGGAGGCCAATCAGCCCCAGCATTTT.

The chain uses TRBV7-6 and TRBJ2-7; perhaps TRBD2 as D (6 bases). The CDR3 is 13 amino acids. The germline V gene encodes CDR1 SGHVS and CDR2 FNYEAQ. V was cut by 2 bases and J by 6 bases, with 11 bases left in between. The CDR3 bases are TGTGCCAGCAGCTTATCGGTAGCGGCCGAGCAGTACTTC. It codes for CASSLSVAAEQYF.

The chain uses TRBV5-5 and TRBJ2-7; TRBD1 matches at 7 bases. The ends lost 0 bases at V and 2 bases at J; junction bases unmatched: 5. The CDR3 length is 15 residues. Looked up from germline, CDR1 is SGHKS and CDR2 is YYEKEE (reference sequence). In nucleotides, the CDR3 is TGTGCCAGCAGCTTGGTTCAGGGGGTGGCCTACGAGCAGTACTTC. This translates into CASSLVQGVAYEQYF.

This rearrangement joins TRBV9 to TRBJ2-7; TRBD2 aligns across 7 bases. This CDR3 has 15 amino acids. Trimming cost V 2 bases and J 5 bases; bases outside gene matches: 10. In germline, CDR1 is SGDLS, CDR2 YYNGEE. CDR3 in amino acids: CASSVPRELLDEQYF. The CDR3 coding sequence is TGTGCCAGCAGCGTCCCGCGGGAGCTGTTGGACGAGCAGTACTTC.

This sequence joins TRBV5-6 and TRBJ2-1; D remains ambiguous. Per the germline V gene, CDR1 is SGHDT and CDR2 is YYEEEE. Trimming shortened V by 1 base and J by 7 bases, and 6 bases separated the two germline ends. The CDR3 contains 12 residues. The CDR3 bases are TGTGCCAGCAGCTTGACATCGAATGAGCAGTTCTTC. Translating it yields CASSLTSNEQFF.

The chain joins TRBV4-3 to TRBJ2-1, with 7 positions matching TRBD2. The CDR3 extends over 18 amino acids. CDR1 LGHNA and CDR2 YSLEER come from the germline V gene. The J segment lost 0 bases and the V segment lost 1 base, leaving 9 bases of the junction unmatched. CDR3 nucleotides: TGCGCCAGCAGCCAAGGGCTAGCGGAATTTCCCTCCTACAATGAGCAGTTCTTC. Translated, it gives CASSQGLAEFPSYNEQFF.

The chain is built from TRBV7-9 and TRBJ2-5, with 10 bases matching TRBD2. Germline loops: CDR1 SEHNR, CDR2 FQNEAQ (reference sequence). With 6 bases clipped from V and 3 bases from J, the junction kept 1 base outside the gene matches. The CDR3 runs to 13 residues. The CDR3 DNA follows: TGTGCCAGCAGGAGCGGGGGGGAAGAGACCCAGTACTTC. Encoded protein: CASRSGGEETQYF.

V is TRBV9 and J is TRBJ1-4; D gene ambiguous. The CDR3 sequence is 14 residues long. CDR1 and CDR2 from the germline V gene are SGDLS and YYNGEE. The V and J ends lost 5 bases and 0 bases respectively, with 8 bases between them. CDR3 sequence reads: CASSPGATNEKLFF. CDR3 nucleotides: TGTGCCAGCAGTCCAGGTGCAACTAATGAAAAACTGTTTTTT.

The chain employs TRBV7-9 and TRBJ2-7; 7 bases line up with TRBD2. J was trimmed by 2 bases and V by 3 bases; bases with no gene match: 7. Germline V gene data show CDR1 as SEHNR and CDR2 as FQNEAQ (reference sequence). The CDR3 is 15 residues long. The CDR3 nucleotides are TGTGCCAGCAGCTTGGTCGGGAGGAACGCCTACGAGCAGTACTTC. Protein product: CASSLVGRNAYEQYF.

This sequence joins TRBV5-4 and TRBJ2-7; perhaps TRBD2 as D (6 bases). Germline V CDR1 and CDR2: SGHNT, YYREEE (reference sequence). Trimming left V 0 bases short and J 3 bases short, with 13 bases between. The length of the CDR3 is 15 residues. The CDR3 region is CASSLEGGRSYEQYF. In DNA, the CDR3 is TGTGCCAGCAGCTTGGAGGGAGGTCGGAGCTACGAGCAGTACTTC.

This clone was counted once. The chain recombines TRBV9 with TRBJ2-1; D is possibly TRBD2 (6 bases). The CDR3 is 16 residues long. Trimming removed 0 bases from V and 0 bases from J, with 10 bases in between. Germline V lookup: CDR1 SGDLS, CDR2 YYNGEE. The CDR3 reads CASSVGGDLSYNEQFF. The CDR3 nucleotides read TGTGCCAGCAGCGTAGGGGGGGACCTCTCCTACAATGAGCAGTTCTTC.

The chain has TRBV4-2 and TRBJ1-1; 8 bases map to TRBD1. Trimming removed 4 bases from V and 4 bases from J; junction bases left unmatched: 8. Per the germline V gene, CDR1 is LGHNA and CDR2 is YNFKEQ. The length of the CDR3 is 15 residues. The CDR3 coding sequence is TGTGCCAGCAGCCGTACAGGGGGGTCGAGCACTGAAGCTTTCTTT. This sequence encodes CASSRTGGSSTEAFF.

CDR3 DNA sequence: TGTGCCAGCAGTTTATCTGACACTAACGGCCTCTACGAGCAGTACTTC. This codes for CASSLSDTNGLYEQYF. The gene calls are TRBV27 and TRBJ2-7, with unresolved D. Trimming took 0 bases from V and 3 from J, leaving 15 bases between them. The CDR3 is 16 residues long. Germline CDR1 MNHEY, CDR2 SMNVEV (reference sequence).

The chain couples TRBV7-6 to TRBJ2-1, with 12 bases that match TRBD2. From germline, CDR1 is SGHVS and CDR2 FNYEAQ. Losses at the gene ends were 2 bases for V and 0 bases for J; bases not matched to a gene: 14. The CDR3 length is 21 residues. The CDR3 bases are TGTGCCAGCAGCTTAAGATCTCGACTAGCGGGAGTAGAGAGCTCCTACAATGAGCAGTTCTTC. Its translation is CASSLRSRLAGVESSYNEQFF.

In its sample, this clone was seen once. The chain employs TRBV4-1 and TRBJ1-2; D gene unclear. The CDR3 is 13 residues long. Germline V gene lookup returns CDR1 MGHRA and CDR2 YSYEKL. Trimming took 3 bases from V and 8 from J, leaving 13 bases between them. CDR3 sequence reads: CASSHSEPKGYTF. The CDR3 nucleotides are TGCGCCAGCAGCCACTCTGAGCCGAAGGGCTACACCTTC.

The V gene is TRBV30, the J gene TRBJ1-1; no reliable D call. This CDR3 region has 13 residues. Trimming left V 2 bases short and J 0 bases short, with 7 bases between. In germline, CDR1 is GTSNPN, CDR2 SVGIG (reference sequence). In DNA form, the CDR3 reads TGTGCCTGGAGTTTGCTCATGAACACTGAAGCTTTCTTT. Protein product: CAWSLLMNTEAFF. Based on the CDR3 plus reference TRBV30 and TRBJ1-1, the full variable domain is SQTIHQWPATLVQPVGSPLSLECTVEGTSNPNLYWYRQAAGRGLQLLFYSVGIGQISSEVPQNLSASRPQDRQFILSSKKLLLSDSGFYLCAWSLLMNTEAFFGQGTRLTVV.

This chain joins TRBV7-9 and TRBJ1-1, with D tentatively TRBD1 (5 bases). V lost 1 base to trimming and J lost 8 bases, with 14 bases between them. Germline CDR1 reads SEHNR; CDR2 reads FQNEAQ (reference sequence). There are 14 residues in the CDR3. The CDR3 nucleotides are TGTGCCAGCAGCTTAGGGGGCGGGAGACAGGAAGCTTTCTTT. The encoded protein is CASSLGGGRQEAFF.